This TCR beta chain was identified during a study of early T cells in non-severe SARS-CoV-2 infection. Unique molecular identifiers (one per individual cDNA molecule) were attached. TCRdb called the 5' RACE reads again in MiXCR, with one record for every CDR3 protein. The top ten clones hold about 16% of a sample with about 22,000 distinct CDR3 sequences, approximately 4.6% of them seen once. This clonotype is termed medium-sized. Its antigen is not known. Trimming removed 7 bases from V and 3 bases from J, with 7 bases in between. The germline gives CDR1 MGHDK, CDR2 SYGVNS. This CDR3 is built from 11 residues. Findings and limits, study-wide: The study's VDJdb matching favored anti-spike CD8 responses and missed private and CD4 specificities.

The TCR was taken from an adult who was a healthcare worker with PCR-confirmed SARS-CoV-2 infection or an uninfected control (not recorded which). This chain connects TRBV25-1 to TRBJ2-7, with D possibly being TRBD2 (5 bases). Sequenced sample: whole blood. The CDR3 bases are TGTGCCAGCACTCGGGGCTACGAGCAGTACTTC. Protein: CASTRGYEQYF.